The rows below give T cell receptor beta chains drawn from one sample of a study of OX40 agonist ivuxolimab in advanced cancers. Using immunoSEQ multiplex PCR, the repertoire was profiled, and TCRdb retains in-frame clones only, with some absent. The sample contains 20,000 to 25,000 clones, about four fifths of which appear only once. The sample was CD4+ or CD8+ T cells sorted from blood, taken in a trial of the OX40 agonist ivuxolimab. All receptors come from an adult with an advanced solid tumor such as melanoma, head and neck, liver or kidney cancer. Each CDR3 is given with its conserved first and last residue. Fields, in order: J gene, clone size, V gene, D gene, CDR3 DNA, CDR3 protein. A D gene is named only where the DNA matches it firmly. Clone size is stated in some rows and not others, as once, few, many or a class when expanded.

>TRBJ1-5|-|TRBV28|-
TGTGCCAGTTCAAGGGGCCAATGGGAACAGCCCCAGCATTTT
CASSRGQWEQPQHF
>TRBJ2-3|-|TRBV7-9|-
TGTGCCAGCAGCGCCGGGACTCACCCGCAGTATTTT
CASSAGTHPQYF
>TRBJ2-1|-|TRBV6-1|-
TGTGCCAGCAGTCCAACGGGGATGTCCTACAATGAGCAGTTCTTC
CASSPTGMSYNEQFF
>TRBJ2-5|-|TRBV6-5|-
TGTGCCAGCAGTTACTCAGCAGCCCAAGAGACCCAGTACTTC
CASSYSAAQETQYF
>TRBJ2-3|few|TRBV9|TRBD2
TGTGCCAGCAGCGTAGGCGGGAGTCACACAGATACGCAGTATTTT
CASSVGGSHTDTQYF
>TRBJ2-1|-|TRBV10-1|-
TGCGCCAGCAGTGATCCGGCGGGGAGCTCCTACAATGAGCAGTTCTTC
CASSDPAGSSYNEQFF
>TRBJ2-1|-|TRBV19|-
TGTGCCAGTAGTGGGGGGGCACGGAATGAGCAGTTCTTC
CASSGGARNEQFF
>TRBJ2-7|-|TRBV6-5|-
TGTGCCAGCAGTTACAACCTAGCGAACTACGAGCAGTACTTC
CASSYNLANYEQYF
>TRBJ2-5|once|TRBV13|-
TGTGCCAGCAAGGAGGGGCGCGAGACCCAGTACTTC
CASKEGRETQYF
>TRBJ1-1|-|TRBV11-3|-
TGTGCCAGCAGCCGTGAACTGGAAAACACTGAAGCTTTCTTT
CASSRELENTEAFF
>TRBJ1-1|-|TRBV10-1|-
TGCGCCAGCAGTGAGTCGAGGCCCTTGGGGCCGCCCTGGTCCATGAACACTGAAGCTTTCTTT
CASSESRPLGPPWSMNTEAFF
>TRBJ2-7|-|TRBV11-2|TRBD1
TGTGCCAGCAGCTTCGAATGGGACAGCCCCTACGAGCAGTACTTC
CASSFEWDSPYEQYF
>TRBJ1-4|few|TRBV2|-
TGTGCCAGCAGTGACGGTCTTGAAAAACTGTTTTTT
CASSDGLEKLFF
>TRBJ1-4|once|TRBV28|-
TGTGCCAGCGGGTCCTTTCGGTCGGACCGGGAAAAACTGTTTTTT
CASGSFRSDREKLFF
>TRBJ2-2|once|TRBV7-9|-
TGTGCCAGCAGCTTAATGCGGGCAGTAAACACCGGGGAGCTGTTTTTT
CASSLMRAVNTGELFF
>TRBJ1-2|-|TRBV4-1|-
TGCGCCAGCAGCCAAGGGTTGATCGACTATGGCTACACCTTC
CASSQGLIDYGYTF
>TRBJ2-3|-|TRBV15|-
TGTGCCACCAGCAGAGCCGGGACGGCAGATACGCAGTATTTT
CATSRAGTADTQYF
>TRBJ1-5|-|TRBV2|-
TGTGCCAGCAGTGAAATTGGACACCAAAGCAATCAGCCCCAGCATTTT
CASSEIGHQSNQPQHF
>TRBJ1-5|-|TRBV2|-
TGTGCCAGCAGTGAAGGTTCGGGTGGCAATCAGCCCCAGCATTTT
CASSEGSGGNQPQHF
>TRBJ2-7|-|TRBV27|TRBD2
TGTGCCAGCAGTTTATCCCCGGGAGCGGGAGTCCTCGAGCAGTACTTC
CASSLSPGAGVLEQYF
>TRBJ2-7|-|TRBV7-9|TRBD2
TGTGCCAGCAGCTTCCTGACTAGCGGGGTTTCCGAGCAGTACTTC
CASSFLTSGVSEQYF
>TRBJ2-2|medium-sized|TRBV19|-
TGTGCCAGTAGTATCGGCTTTGCGGGCTTGAACACCGGGGAGCTGTTTTTT
CASSIGFAGLNTGELFF
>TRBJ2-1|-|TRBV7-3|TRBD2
TGTGCCAGCAGCCCTAGCGGGGGCCAAACGGATGAGCAGTTCTTC
CASSPSGGQTDEQFF
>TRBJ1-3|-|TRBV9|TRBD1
TGTGCCAGCAGCGTAGAGAGGACAGGGGGTAGCGGAAACACCATATATTTT
CASSVERTGGSGNTIYF
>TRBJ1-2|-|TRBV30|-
TGTGCCTGGCTTGAGAACAGGGAGGTTAACTATGGCTACACCTTC
CAWLENREVNYGYTF
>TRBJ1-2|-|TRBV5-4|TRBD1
TGTGCCAGCAGGACAGGGGCAGGCTATGGCTACACCTTC
CASRTGAGYGYTF
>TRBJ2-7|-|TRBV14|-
TGTGCCAGCAGCCAAGTCAGGTCAGGGAATGAGCAGTACTTC
CASSQVRSGNEQYF
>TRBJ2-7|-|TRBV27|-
TGTGCCAGCGGTCGGCAGGCCTACGAGCAGTACTTC
CASGRQAYEQYF
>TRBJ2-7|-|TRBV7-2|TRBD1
TGTGCCAGCAGCTTAGGGGGGACAGGGGGCCTCTACGAGCAGTACTTC
CASSLGGTGGLYEQYF
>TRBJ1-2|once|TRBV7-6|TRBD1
TGTGCCAGCAGCACGGACAGGCTCTATGGCTACACCTTC
CASSTDRLYGYTF
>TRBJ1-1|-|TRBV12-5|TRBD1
TGTGCTAGCGCCTCCGCGGGGCAGGGGGGGACTGAAGCTTTCTTT
CASASAGQGGTEAFF
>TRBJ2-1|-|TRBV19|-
TGTGCCAGTAGTATAGATAGCGGAACAGGGCGGGTGCAGTTCTTC
CASSIDSGTGRVQFF
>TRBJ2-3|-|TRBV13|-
TGTGCCAGCAGCCAGGGTAGCACAGATACGCAGTATTTT
CASSQGSTDTQYF
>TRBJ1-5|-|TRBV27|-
TGTGCCAGCAGCCAGGACAGACAACAGCCCCAGCATTTT
CASSQDRQQPQHF
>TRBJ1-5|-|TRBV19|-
TGTGCCAGTAGTATGGCGGGGTTGCGCCAGCCCCAGCATTTT
CASSMAGLRQPQHF
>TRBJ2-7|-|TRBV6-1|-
TGTGCCAGCAGTGAATCGCATTTGTACGAGCAGTACTTC
CASSESHLYEQYF
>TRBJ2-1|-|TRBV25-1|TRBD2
TGTGCCAGCAGTGATCCTAGCGGGGGGTACTATGAGCAGTTCTTC
CASSDPSGGYYEQFF
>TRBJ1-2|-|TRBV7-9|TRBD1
TGTGCCAGCAGCTTAGGACAGGGGGATTTCTATGGCTACACCTTC
CASSLGQGDFYGYTF
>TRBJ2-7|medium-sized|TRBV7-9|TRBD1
TGTGCCAGCAGCTTTAGGGACAGCTCCTACGAGCAGTACTTC
CASSFRDSSYEQYF
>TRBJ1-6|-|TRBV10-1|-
TGCGCCAGCCTCATATATGAGGGGTGCGGTTCACCCCTCCACTTT
CASLIYEGCGSPLHF
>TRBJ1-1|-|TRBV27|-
TGTGCCAGCAGTTTGGAAGGGGGAGGCACTGAAGCTTTCTTT
CASSLEGGGTEAFF
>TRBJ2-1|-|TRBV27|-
TGTGCCAGCAGCCAGGGACTGGAAAATTACAATGAGCAGTTCTTC
CASSQGLENYNEQFF
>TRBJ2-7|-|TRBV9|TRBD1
TGTGCCAGCAGCGTCGGACAGGCACCTTCCTACGAGCAGTACTTC
CASSVGQAPSYEQYF
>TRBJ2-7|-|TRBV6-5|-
TGTGCCAGCAGTTACACGGACAGCTACGAGCAGTACTTC
CASSYTDSYEQYF
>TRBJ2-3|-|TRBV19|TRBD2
TGTGCCAGTAGTATAACGGGGGGAGGCCGTTCTAGCACAGATACGCAGTATTTT
CASSITGGGRSSTDTQYF
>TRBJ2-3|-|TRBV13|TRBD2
TGTGCCAGCAGCCCCCTAGCGGGAGAGGGGGATACGCAGTATTTT
CASSPLAGEGDTQYF
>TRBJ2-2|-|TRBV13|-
TGTGCCAGCAGCCCCCCCAGGGCCGGGAACACCGGGGAGCTGTTTTTT
CASSPPRAGNTGELFF
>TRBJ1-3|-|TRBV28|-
TGTGCCAGCAGTTTATACCGGATGACAGGAGAACTTTCTGGAAACACCATATATTTT
CASSLYRMTGELSGNTIYF
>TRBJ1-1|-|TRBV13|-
TGTGCCAGCAGCTTAGGGGCGGGAGCTGCGGACACTGAAGCTTTCTTT
CASSLGAGAADTEAFF
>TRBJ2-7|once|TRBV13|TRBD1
TGTGCCAGCAGCCCCGGCAGGGGGTACGAGCAGTACTTC
CASSPGRGYEQYF